This record looks at one TCR beta chain sequence and its context. Libraries were prepared by immunoSEQ multiplex PCR; TCRdb keeps only in-frame clonotypes and omits some of them. The sample holds over 400,000 clones, about 88% seen once. This sample is part of a study of blood T cell repertoires in COVID-19. Study details: T cells, B-cell-depleted T cells, or PBMCs supplied cDNA or gDNA.

The CDR3 sequence is 13 residues long. Germline assignment: CDR1 GTSNPN and CDR2 SVGIG (reference sequence). V lost 2 bases to trimming and J lost 6 bases, with 13 bases between them. The TCR sequence derives from a woman between 50 and 59 years old with COVID-19, enrolled during active disease. The genes are TRBV30 and TRBJ1-2, with D tentatively TRBD1 (6 bases). The specimen was peripheral blood. This CDR3 reads CAWSIHRENGYTF. As DNA, the CDR3 is TGTGCCTGGAGTATTCACAGGGAGAATGGCTACACCTTC.